These T cell receptor beta chains were read from a single sample in a study of monozygotic twins with inflammatory bowel disease. TCRdb reprocessed the 5' RACE reads and reports one entry per CDR3 protein, with no DNA. This table holds around 150,000 distinct CDR3 sequences. The sequenced material came from blood. The source is a human donor with ulcerative colitis or Crohn's disease, or a healthy co-twin of an affected twin (not recorded which). Both conserved end residues are part of each CDR3. Each record gives: J gene, V gene, CDR3 protein.

j_call: TRBJ2-2
v_call: TRBV6-5
cdr3_aa: CASSNLRAGRELFF

j_call: TRBJ2-5
v_call: TRBV7-9
cdr3_aa: CASSLSRGRETQYF

j_call: TRBJ2-7
v_call: TRBV12-3/TRBV12-4
cdr3_aa: CASSLRRVYEQYF

j_call: TRBJ1-6
v_call: TRBV10-3
cdr3_aa: CAISESLSGSYNSPLHF

j_call: TRBJ2-5
v_call: TRBV6-1
cdr3_aa: CASSLRTGLGETQYF

j_call: TRBJ1-6
v_call: TRBV20-1
cdr3_aa: CSARDSQGVYNSPLHF

j_call: TRBJ1-1
v_call: TRBV18
cdr3_aa: CASSRGSTEAFF

j_call: TRBJ1-5
v_call: TRBV20-1
cdr3_aa: CSARTGGQPQHF

j_call: TRBJ1-3
v_call: TRBV11-2
cdr3_aa: CASTLGSSGNTIYF

j_call: TRBJ2-2
v_call: TRBV20-1
cdr3_aa: CSARDRLFGAAGELFF